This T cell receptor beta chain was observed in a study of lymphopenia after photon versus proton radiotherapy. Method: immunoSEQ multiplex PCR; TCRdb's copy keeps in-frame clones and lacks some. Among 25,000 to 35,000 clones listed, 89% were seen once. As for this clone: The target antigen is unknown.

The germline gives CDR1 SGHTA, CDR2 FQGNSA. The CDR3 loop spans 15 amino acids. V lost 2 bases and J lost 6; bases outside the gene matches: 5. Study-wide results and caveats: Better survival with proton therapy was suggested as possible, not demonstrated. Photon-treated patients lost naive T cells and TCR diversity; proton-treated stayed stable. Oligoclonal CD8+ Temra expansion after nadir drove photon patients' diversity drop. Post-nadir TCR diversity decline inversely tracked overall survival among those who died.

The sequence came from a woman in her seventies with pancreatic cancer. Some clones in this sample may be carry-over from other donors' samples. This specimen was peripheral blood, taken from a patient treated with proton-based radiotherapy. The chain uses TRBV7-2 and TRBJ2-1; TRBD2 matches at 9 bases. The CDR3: CASSLLAGGINEQFF. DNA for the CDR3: TGTGCCAGCAGCTTACTTGCGGGAGGGATCAATGAGCAGTTCTTC. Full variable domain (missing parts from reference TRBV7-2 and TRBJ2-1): GAGVSQSPSNKVTEKGKDVELRCDPISGHTALYWYRQSLGQGLEFLIYFQGNSAPDKSGLPSDRFSAERTGGSVSTLTIQRTQQEDSAVYLCASSLLAGGINEQFFGPGTRLTVL.